This T cell receptor beta chain was captured by sequencing in a study of T cells expressing NK-cell markers. Study context: TCR beta repertoires came from sorted CD3+CD56+NKG2C+, CD3+CD56+NKG2C- and CD3+CD56-NKG2C+ T cells. One of the eight sequenced donors was seronegative, whereas the other seven were HCMV-seropositive.

A word on this clonotype: No antigen is known for it.

Germline loops: CDR1 ENHRY, CDR2 SYGVKD. The CDR3 has 13 residues. Production of TCR beta cDNA relied on 5'RACE template switching with UMIs. TCRdb re-called the 5' RACE reads; every CDR3 protein appears as one record, without DNA. The sample's table shows about 460,000 distinct CDR3 sequences. Whole-study findings and limits: These clonotypes also led the CD3+CD56-NKG2C+ fraction in several donors.

Material: blood T cells: a sorted CD56 or NKG2C T cell subset, CD4+ or CD8+ T cells, or bulk PBMC T cells (not recorded which). The chain employs TRBV10-3 and TRBJ1-6. This receptor was taken from a woman between 50 and 59 years old in good health. CDR3: CAISAERNSPLHF.